The rows below give T cell receptor beta chains drawn from one sample of a study of identical twins. Using its own MiXCR run on the 5' RACE reads, TCRdb lists one record per CDR3 protein. This table has roughly 1.6 million distinct CDR3 sequences, around 29% appearing once. Source material: cord blood. The source is a newborn girl in good health. Both conserved end residues are part of each CDR3. The order of the fields is CDR3 DNA, CDR3 protein, V gene, J gene, clone size, D gene. D genes are given only for firm matches. The size field is filled for only some rows; it gives once, few, many or a size class.

cdr3_nt: TGCGCCAGCAGCCTTTTCCACACAGGGTCAGATACGCAGTATTTT
cdr3_aa: CASSLFHTGSDTQYF
v_call: TRBV4-1
j_call: TRBJ2-3
clone_size: few
d_call: .

cdr3_nt: TGTGCCAGCAGTTACCGCGGGAGATCCTCCGTCGCCACAGATACGCAGTATTTT
cdr3_aa: CASSYRGRSSVATDTQYF
v_call: TRBV6-2/TRBV6-3
j_call: TRBJ2-3
clone_size: .
d_call: TRBD2

cdr3_nt: TGTGCCAGCAGTGAGGGTTTGACCATGGAGCTAAATGAGCAGTACTTC
cdr3_aa: CASSEGLTMELNEQYF
v_call: TRBV2
j_call: TRBJ2-5
clone_size: .
d_call: .

cdr3_nt: TGCAGCGTTGATTCGCGTAAAGAGACCCAGTACTTC
cdr3_aa: CSVDSRKETQYF
v_call: TRBV29-1
j_call: TRBJ2-5
clone_size: few
d_call: .

cdr3_nt: TGTGCCAGCAGTCCCCCCGGACCGTACCTCTACGAGCAGTACTTC
cdr3_aa: CASSPPGPYLYEQYF
v_call: TRBV12-3/TRBV12-4
j_call: TRBJ2-7
clone_size: .
d_call: .

cdr3_nt: TGTGCCAGCAGTCAGGGGGCGGCTGGCTACACCTTC
cdr3_aa: CASSQGAAGYTF
v_call: TRBV6-5
j_call: TRBJ1-2
clone_size: .
d_call: TRBD1

cdr3_nt: TGTGCCATCAGGTCCGGGACTAGCGGGAGTGGGGATACGCAGTATTTT
cdr3_aa: CAIRSGTSGSGDTQYF
v_call: TRBV10-3
j_call: TRBJ2-3
clone_size: .
d_call: TRBD2

cdr3_nt: TGTGCCAGCAGTTACTGCGGGACGGTATCCTACGAGCAGTACTTC
cdr3_aa: CASSYCGTVSYEQYF
v_call: TRBV6-5
j_call: TRBJ2-7
clone_size: .
d_call: .

cdr3_nt: TGCGCCAGCAGCTTGGCGGGACATGGGAACACTGAAGCTTTCTTT
cdr3_aa: CASSLAGHGNTEAFF
v_call: TRBV5-1
j_call: TRBJ1-1
clone_size: .
d_call: .

cdr3_nt: TGTGCCAGCAGCACGACAGGGGGCGTCTATGGCTACACCTTC
cdr3_aa: CASSTTGGVYGYTF
v_call: TRBV27
j_call: TRBJ1-2
clone_size: many
d_call: TRBD1

cdr3_nt: TGTGCCAGCAGCCAAAGTAGCAGCTACGAGCAGTACTTC
cdr3_aa: CASSQSSSYEQYF
v_call: TRBV3-1
j_call: TRBJ2-7
clone_size: .
d_call: .

cdr3_nt: TGTGCCAGCAGCCTAGACCGGGACAGTCTCTTGGACAATGAGCAGTTCTTC
cdr3_aa: CASSLDRDSLLDNEQFF
v_call: TRBV6-1
j_call: TRBJ2-1
clone_size: .
d_call: TRBD1

cdr3_nt: TGTGCCAGCAGTTACGGGGGTATCGGGGGGGTCTACAATGAGCAGTTCTTC
cdr3_aa: CASSYGGIGGVYNEQFF
v_call: TRBV6-6
j_call: TRBJ2-1
clone_size: few
d_call: TRBD2

cdr3_nt: TGTGCCAGCAGCGTAGAGCTCGGGACGTCCTACGAGCAGTACTTC
cdr3_aa: CASSVELGTSYEQYF
v_call: TRBV9
j_call: TRBJ2-7
clone_size: .
d_call: .

cdr3_nt: TGTGCCAGCAGCGTGGCGGGGCCGACCACAGATACGCAGTATTTT
cdr3_aa: CASSVAGPTTDTQYF
v_call: TRBV9
j_call: TRBJ2-3
clone_size: .
d_call: .

cdr3_nt: TGCAGTGCTAGAGATAGGCTTAGCTCCTACAATGAGCAGTTCTTC
cdr3_aa: CSARDRLSSYNEQFF
v_call: TRBV20-1
j_call: TRBJ2-1
clone_size: .
d_call: .

cdr3_nt: TGCAGTGCTAGAACGTTAGAGACCCAGTACTTC
cdr3_aa: CSARTLETQYF
v_call: TRBV20-1
j_call: TRBJ2-5
clone_size: .
d_call: .

cdr3_nt: TGTGCCAGCAGTTGGTCTAGCGGGGGTAATGAGCAGTTCTTC
cdr3_aa: CASSWSSGGNEQFF
v_call: TRBV27
j_call: TRBJ2-1
clone_size: few
d_call: TRBD2

cdr3_nt: TGTGCCAGCAGTGATCTCAGAGGGACAGGCTATGGCTACACCTTC
cdr3_aa: CASSDLRGTGYGYTF
v_call: TRBV25-1
j_call: TRBJ1-2
clone_size: .
d_call: TRBD1

cdr3_nt: TGCAGTGCTAGAGGGGGACAGGGGGGAGAGACCCAGTACTTC
cdr3_aa: CSARGGQGGETQYF
v_call: TRBV20-1
j_call: TRBJ2-5
clone_size: .
d_call: TRBD1

cdr3_nt: TGCGCCAGCAGCTTCGCGGGAGGGCCCGTAGCAGATACGCAGTATTTT
cdr3_aa: CASSFAGGPVADTQYF
v_call: TRBV5-1
j_call: TRBJ2-3
clone_size: few
d_call: TRBD2

cdr3_nt: TGCAGTGCTAGAAGGGACAGGGTAAGGGCTTTCTTT
cdr3_aa: CSARRDRVRAFF
v_call: TRBV20-1
j_call: TRBJ1-1
clone_size: few
d_call: TRBD1

cdr3_nt: TGTGCCTGCAAAGGTGGGAGCAGGGTGGAAAAACTGTTTTTT
cdr3_aa: CACKGGSRVEKLFF
v_call: TRBV4-2
j_call: TRBJ1-4
clone_size: .
d_call: .

cdr3_nt: TGCGCCAGCAGTGATGGGACTAGCGGGAGGGTTAAGGTTAATGAGCAGTACTTC
cdr3_aa: CASSDGTSGRVKVNEQYF
v_call: TRBV10-2
j_call: TRBJ2-5
clone_size: once
d_call: TRBD2

cdr3_nt: TGCAGTGCGTGGACTAGCGGTCACACCGGGGAGCTGTTTTTT
cdr3_aa: CSAWTSGHTGELFF
v_call: TRBV20-1
j_call: TRBJ2-2
clone_size: .
d_call: TRBD2

cdr3_nt: TGTGCCAGCAGCCCACGGTCCTTTTACACAGATACGCAGTATTTT
cdr3_aa: CASSPRSFYTDTQYF
v_call: TRBV3-1
j_call: TRBJ2-3
clone_size: many
d_call: .

cdr3_nt: TGCGCCAGCAGCTTGACCTACAGGGGGCGGCACACTGAAGCTTTCTTT
cdr3_aa: CASSLTYRGRHTEAFF
v_call: TRBV5-1
j_call: TRBJ1-1
clone_size: .
d_call: TRBD1

cdr3_nt: TGCAGTGCTAGGGACCGGGACAGGGCCTATCAGCCCCAGCATTTT
cdr3_aa: CSARDRDRAYQPQHF
v_call: TRBV20-1
j_call: TRBJ1-5
clone_size: .
d_call: TRBD1

cdr3_nt: TGTGCCAGCAGCTGGGGACAGAGTACCACTGAAGCTTTCTTT
cdr3_aa: CASSWGQSTTEAFF
v_call: TRBV11-2
j_call: TRBJ1-1
clone_size: few
d_call: TRBD1